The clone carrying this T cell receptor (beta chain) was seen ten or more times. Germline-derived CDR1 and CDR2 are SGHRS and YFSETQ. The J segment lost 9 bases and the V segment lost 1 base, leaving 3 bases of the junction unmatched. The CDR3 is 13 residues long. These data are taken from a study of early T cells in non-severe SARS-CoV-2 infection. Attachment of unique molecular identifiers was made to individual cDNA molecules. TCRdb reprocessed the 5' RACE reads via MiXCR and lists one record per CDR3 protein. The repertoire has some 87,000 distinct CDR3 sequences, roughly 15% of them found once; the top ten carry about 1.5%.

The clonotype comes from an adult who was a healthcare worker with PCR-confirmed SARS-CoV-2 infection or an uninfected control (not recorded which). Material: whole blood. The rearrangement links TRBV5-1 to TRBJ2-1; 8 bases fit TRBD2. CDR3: CASSLRLAGEQFF. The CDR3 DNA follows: TGCGCCAGCAGCTTGCGGCTAGCGGGTGAGCAGTTCTTC.